Listed below are T cell receptor beta chains from one sample, sequenced in a study of cytomegalovirus exposure and HLA in healthy donors. This table comes from immunoSEQ multiplex PCR, and its TCRdb copy is limited to in-frame clones, with some not included. Of about 120,000 clones listed, roughly 77% are singletons. Sample: PBMCs. These receptors were collected from a man in his fifties or sixties in good health and CMV-seropositive. CDR3s include the opening cysteine and the closing phenylalanine or tryptophan. D genes are given only for firm matches. Clone sizes are given selectively: once, few, many, or a class where the clone is expanded.

D gene,J gene,clone size,V gene,CDR3 protein,CDR3 DNA
TRBD1,TRBJ2-3,NA,TRBV5-1,CASRPGTGFTDTQYF,TGCGCCAGCAGACCCGGGACAGGGTTCACAGATACGCAGTATTTT
NA,TRBJ2-5,NA,TRBV5-1,CASSLLRDTTQGETQYF,TGCGCCAGCAGCCTCCTCCGGGACACTACCCAAGGGGAGACCCAGTACTTC
NA,TRBJ1-5,few,TRBV10-3,CAISESRQPNQPQHF,TGTGCCATCAGTGAGTCGAGACAGCCTAATCAGCCCCAGCATTTT
NA,TRBJ2-7,NA,TRBV6-1,CASSPSYEQYF,TGTGCCAGCAGTCCTTCCTACGAGCAGTACTTC
NA,TRBJ2-6,NA,TRBV13,CASSLAGAAGANVLTF,TGTGCCAGCAGCTTAGCAGGGGCGGCTGGGGCCAACGTCCTGACTTTC
TRBD2,TRBJ2-1,few,TRBV5-6,CASSFAGLYSGNEQFF,TGTGCCAGCAGCTTCGCGGGACTATATTCGGGGAATGAGCAGTTCTTC
TRBD2,TRBJ2-7,medium-sized,TRBV2,CASSAPSLAGSYYEQYF,TGTGCCAGCAGTGCCCCCTCACTAGCGGGATCCTACTACGAGCAGTACTTC
TRBD2,TRBJ2-5,NA,TRBV11-3,CASSLDRPGTSGGTQYF,TGTGCCAGCAGCTTAGATCGTCCCGGGACTAGCGGGGGGACCCAGTACTTC
NA,TRBJ2-3,NA,TRBV2,CASSGSGVKTDTQYF,TGTGCCAGCAGCGGGTCGGGGGTAAAGACAGATACGCAGTATTTT
NA,TRBJ2-6,NA,TRBV9,CASSVEGSGANVLTF,TGTGCCAGCAGCGTAGAGGGGTCTGGGGCCAACGTCCTGACTTTC
NA,TRBJ1-5,NA,TRBV6-6,CASSASSPGSNQPQHF,TGTGCCAGCAGCGCCTCCTCTCCGGGTAGCAATCAGCCCCAGCATTTT
NA,TRBJ1-6,NA,TRBV6-5,CASSYQAGGYSPLHF,TGTGCCAGCAGTTACCAGGCCGGGGGGTATTCACCCCTCCACTTT
NA,TRBJ1-2,NA,TRBV28,CASTSTRRGYGYTF,TGTGCCAGCACCTCCACAAGAAGGGGATATGGCTACACCTTC
NA,TRBJ1-5,NA,TRBV19,CASNFQGFSNQPQHF,TGTGCCAGTAATTTTCAGGGGTTTAGCAATCAGCCCCAGCATTTT
NA,TRBJ1-2,NA,TRBV5-6,CASSLRGGYTF,TGTGCCAGCAGCTTGAGGGGTGGCTACACCTTC
TRBD2,TRBJ2-3,NA,TRBV25-1,CASSESGGWGADTQYF,TGTGCCAGCAGTGAGAGCGGGGGATGGGGGGCAGATACGCAGTATTTT
NA,TRBJ1-5,NA,TRBV28,CASSSISQPQHF,TGTGCCAGCAGCTCGATCAGTCAGCCCCAGCATTTT
TRBD1,TRBJ1-6,few,TRBV19,CASTPGTGQKSSYNSPLHF,TGTGCCAGTACGCCGGGGACGGGACAGAAAAGCTCCTATAATTCACCCCTCCACTTT
NA,TRBJ2-7,NA,TRBV16,CASSQSESEQYF,TGTGCCAGCAGCCAATCGGAGTCCGAGCAGTACTTC
TRBD1,TRBJ2-1,once,TRBV6-1,CASSEAGQVNEQFF,TGTGCCAGCAGTGAAGCGGGACAGGTCAATGAGCAGTTCTTC
TRBD1,TRBJ1-2,NA,TRBV28,CASTIQGALGYTF,TGTGCCAGCACTATACAGGGGGCCCTTGGCTACACCTTC
NA,TRBJ1-2,NA,TRBV7-9,CASSGPGLAAYGYTF,TGTGCCAGCAGCGGCCCCGGGTTAGCGGCGTATGGCTACACCTTC
NA,TRBJ2-1,NA,TRBV9,CASSVAGGNYNEQFF,TGTGCCAGCAGCGTAGCGGGGGGCAATTACAATGAGCAGTTCTTC
TRBD2,TRBJ2-1,NA,TRBV5-1,CASSFVGLAGVWNNEQFF,TGCGCCAGCAGCTTCGTGGGACTAGCGGGAGTGTGGAACAATGAGCAGTTCTTC
TRBD1,TRBJ1-1,NA,TRBV5-8,CASSRDRGGEAFF,TGTGCCAGCAGTCGGGACAGGGGGGGTGAAGCTTTCTTT
NA,TRBJ2-1,NA,TRBV9,CASSTLESSIEQFF,TGTGCCAGCAGCACTCTAGAGAGTAGCATTGAGCAGTTCTTC
NA,TRBJ1-3,once,TRBV2,CASRAELTGNTIYF,TGTGCCAGCAGAGCCGAATTGACAGGAAACACCATATATTTT
TRBD2,TRBJ2-3,NA,TRBV30,CAWSRGSSGSREAQYF,TGTGCCTGGAGTCGGGGGTCTAGCGGGAGCCGCGAGGCGCAGTATTTT
NA,TRBJ1-3,NA,TRBV7-9,CASSPPTGPLGLSNTIYF,TGTGCCAGCAGCCCCCCGACAGGTCCCCTTGGTCTTAGCAACACCATATATTTT
TRBD1,TRBJ1-5,NA,TRBV7-2,CASSLAQAGGLQPQHF,TGTGCCAGCAGCTTAGCGCAGGCAGGGGGCCTTCAGCCCCAGCATTTT
NA,TRBJ1-1,NA,TRBV7-2,CASSYQGLGEAFF,TGTGCCAGCAGTTATCAGGGTTTGGGTGAAGCTTTCTTT
NA,TRBJ1-5,NA,TRBV6-5,CASSYTGYGNQPQHF,TGTGCCAGCAGTTACACCGGGTACGGGAATCAGCCCCAGCATTTT